In its sample, the clone carrying this TCR beta chain was seen a few times. Its antigen is as yet unknown. The read stops 3 residues short of the end of the CDR3; the missing end is completed from the germline J gene. These data come from a study of T cell clonality in common variable immunodeficiency. Points from the study as a whole: In common variable immunodeficiency, TCR beta chains reportedly carried fewer deletions and N-nucleotide insertions. Patient heterogeneity in the CVID cohort limited correlations between repertoire features and clinical complications. CVID subjects showed higher TCRbeta clonality than healthy controls.

Most patients and controls had Caucasian heritage. No CVID subject was ill or on immunomodulatory drugs when sampled. Only in-frame clones appear in the TCRdb table, and some are missing; sequencing was by immunoSEQ multiplex PCR. This sample carries about 17,000 clones, none of them present only once. CDR1 and CDR2 from the germline V gene are SNHLY and FYNNEI. This CDR3 is built from 14 residues. Between the trimmed V and J ends, which lost 8 bases and 8 bases, there was a span of 18 bases. Sequenced input: peripheral blood mononuclear cells. The V and J genes are TRBV2 and TRBJ1-4; possibly TRBD1 for D (6 bases). The receptor was derived from a human donor with common variable immunodeficiency. This CDR3 reads CASHQQGVWEKLFF. The sequenced CDR3 bases are TGTGCCAGCCACCAACAGGGTGTATGGGAAAAA.